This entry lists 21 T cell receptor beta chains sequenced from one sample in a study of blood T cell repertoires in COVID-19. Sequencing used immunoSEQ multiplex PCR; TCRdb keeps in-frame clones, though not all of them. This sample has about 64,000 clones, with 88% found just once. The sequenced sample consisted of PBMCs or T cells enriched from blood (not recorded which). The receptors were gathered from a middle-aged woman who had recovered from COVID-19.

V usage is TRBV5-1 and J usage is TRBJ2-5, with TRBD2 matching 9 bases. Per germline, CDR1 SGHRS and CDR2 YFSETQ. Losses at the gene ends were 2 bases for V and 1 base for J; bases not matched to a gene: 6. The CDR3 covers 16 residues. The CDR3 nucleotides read TGCGCCAGCAGCTTTTCTAGCGGGGCCCCCCAAGAGACCCAGTACTTC. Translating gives CASSFSSGAPQETQYF.

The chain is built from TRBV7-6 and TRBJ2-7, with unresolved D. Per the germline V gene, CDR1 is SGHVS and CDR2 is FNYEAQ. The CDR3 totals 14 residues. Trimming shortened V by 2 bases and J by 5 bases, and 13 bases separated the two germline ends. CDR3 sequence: CASSLKPDMDEQYF. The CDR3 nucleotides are TGTGCCAGCAGCTTAAAGCCCGACATGGACGAGCAGTACTTC.

The CDR3: CASSERGGALDTQYF. The DNA for the CDR3 is TGTGCCAGCAGTGAGCGCGGGGGGGCCTTAGATACGCAGTATTTT. The rearrangement links TRBV2 to TRBJ2-3; 9 nucleotides match TRBD2. Germline loops: CDR1 SNHLY, CDR2 FYNNEI. V was pared by 3 bases and J by 5 bases, with 6 bases of the junction left unmatched. The CDR3 consists of 15 residues.

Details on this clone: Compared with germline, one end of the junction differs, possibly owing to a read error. CDR3 in DNA: TGTGCCAGCAGCTTGGGCCTAAACATTGAAGCTTTCTTT. This translates into CASSLGLNIEAFF. The genes are TRBV7-2 and TRBJ1-1; D is uncertain. The germline gives CDR1 SGHTA, CDR2 FQGNSA. The CDR3 is 13 amino acids.

This CDR3 reads CASGRGNTEAFF. The DNA for the CDR3 is TGTGCCAGCGGCAGGGGAAACACTGAAGCTTTCTTT. The rearrangement joins TRBV2 to TRBJ1-1; D is perhaps TRBD1 (6 bases). The V gene lost 8 bases and the J gene lost 2 bases, with 9 bases spanning the gap. Germline V gives CDR1 SNHLY, CDR2 FYNNEI. This CDR3 is built from 12 residues.

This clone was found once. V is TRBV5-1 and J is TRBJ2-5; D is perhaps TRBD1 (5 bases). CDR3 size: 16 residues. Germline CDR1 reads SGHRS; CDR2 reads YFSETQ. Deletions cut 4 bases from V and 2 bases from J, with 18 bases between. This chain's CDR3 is CASSAWAGMGQETQYF. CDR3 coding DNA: TGCGCCAGCAGCGCTTGGGCAGGGATGGGGCAAGAGACCCAGTACTTC.

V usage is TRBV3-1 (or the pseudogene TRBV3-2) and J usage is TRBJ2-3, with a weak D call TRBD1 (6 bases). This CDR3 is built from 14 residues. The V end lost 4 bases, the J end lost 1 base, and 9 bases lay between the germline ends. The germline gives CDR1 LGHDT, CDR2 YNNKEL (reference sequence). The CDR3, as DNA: TGTGCCAGCAGCCGCCGGACAGGCACAGATACGCAGTATTTT. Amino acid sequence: CASSRRTGTDTQYF.

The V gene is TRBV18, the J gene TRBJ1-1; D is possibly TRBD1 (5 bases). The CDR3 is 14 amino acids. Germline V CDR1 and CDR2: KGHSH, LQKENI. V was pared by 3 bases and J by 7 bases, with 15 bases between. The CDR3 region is CASSPLMTTGEAFF. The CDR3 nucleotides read TGTGCCAGCTCACCCCTGATGACAACAGGTGAAGCTTTCTTT.

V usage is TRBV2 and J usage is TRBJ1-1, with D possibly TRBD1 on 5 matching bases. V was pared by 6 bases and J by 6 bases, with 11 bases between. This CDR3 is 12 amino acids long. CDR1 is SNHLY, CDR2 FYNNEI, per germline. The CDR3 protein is CASSQGGAEAFF. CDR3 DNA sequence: TGTGCCAGCAGCCAGGGTGGGGCTGAAGCTTTCTTT.

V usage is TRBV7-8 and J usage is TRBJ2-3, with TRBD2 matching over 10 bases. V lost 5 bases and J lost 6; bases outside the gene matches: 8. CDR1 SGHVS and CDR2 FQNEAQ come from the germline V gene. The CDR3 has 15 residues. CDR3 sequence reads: CASSPQRGGRDTQYF. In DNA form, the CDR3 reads TGTGCCAGCAGCCCCCAGCGGGGGGGCCGGGATACGCAGTATTTT.

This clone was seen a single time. CDR3 in amino acids: CSASETGPNHPNEKLFF. In DNA form, the CDR3 reads TGCAGTGCTAGTGAGACAGGGCCAAACCACCCAAATGAAAAACTGTTTTTT. This chain links TRBV20-1 with TRBJ1-4; 7 bases fit TRBD1. V shed 3 bases, J shed 5 bases, and the junction held 15 bases outside the gene matches. This CDR3 is 17 amino acids long. The germline CDR1 and CDR2 sequences are DFQATT and SNEGSKA (reference sequence).

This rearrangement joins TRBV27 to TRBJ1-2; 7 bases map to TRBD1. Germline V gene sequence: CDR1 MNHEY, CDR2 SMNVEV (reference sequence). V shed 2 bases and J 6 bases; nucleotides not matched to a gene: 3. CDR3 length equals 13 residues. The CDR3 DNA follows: TGTGCCAGCAGTTTAGCTACAGGGGATGGCTACACCTTC. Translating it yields CASSLATGDGYTF.

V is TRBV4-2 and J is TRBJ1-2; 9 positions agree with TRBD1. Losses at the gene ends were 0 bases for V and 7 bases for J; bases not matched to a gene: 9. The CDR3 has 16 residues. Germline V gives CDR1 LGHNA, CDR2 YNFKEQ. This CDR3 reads CASSQDVRDRVGGYTF. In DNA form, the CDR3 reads TGTGCCAGCAGCCAAGACGTCCGGGACAGGGTCGGTGGCTACACCTTC.

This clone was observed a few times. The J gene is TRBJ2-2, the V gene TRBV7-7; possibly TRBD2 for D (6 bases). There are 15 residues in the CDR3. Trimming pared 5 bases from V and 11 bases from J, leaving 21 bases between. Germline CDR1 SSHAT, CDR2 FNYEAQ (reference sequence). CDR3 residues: CASSRNRDSASELFF. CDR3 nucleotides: TGTGCCAGCAGCCGAAACCGGGACTCGGCAAGTGAGCTGTTTTTT.

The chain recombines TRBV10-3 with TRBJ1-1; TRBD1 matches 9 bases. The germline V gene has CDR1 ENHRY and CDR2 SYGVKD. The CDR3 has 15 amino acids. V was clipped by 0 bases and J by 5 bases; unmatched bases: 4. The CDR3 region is CAISESKTGGTEAFF. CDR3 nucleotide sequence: TGTGCCATCAGTGAGTCTAAGACAGGGGGTACTGAAGCTTTCTTT.

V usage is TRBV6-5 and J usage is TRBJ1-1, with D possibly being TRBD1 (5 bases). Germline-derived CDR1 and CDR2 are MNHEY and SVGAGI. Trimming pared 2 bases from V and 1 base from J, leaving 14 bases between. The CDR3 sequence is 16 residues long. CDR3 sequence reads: CASSYRSSQANTEAFF. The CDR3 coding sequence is TGTGCCAGCAGTTACCGGTCATCACAGGCGAACACTGAAGCTTTCTTT.

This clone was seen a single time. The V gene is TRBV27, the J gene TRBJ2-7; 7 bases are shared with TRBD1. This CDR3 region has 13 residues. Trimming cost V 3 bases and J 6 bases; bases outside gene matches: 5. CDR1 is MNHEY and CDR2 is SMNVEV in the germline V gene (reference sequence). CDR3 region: CASSFNRGFEQYF. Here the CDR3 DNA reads TGTGCCAGCAGTTTTAACAGGGGATTCGAGCAGTACTTC.

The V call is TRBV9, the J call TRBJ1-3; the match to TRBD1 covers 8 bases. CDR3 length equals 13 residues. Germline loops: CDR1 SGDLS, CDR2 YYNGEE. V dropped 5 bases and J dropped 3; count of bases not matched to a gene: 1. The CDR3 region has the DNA TGTGCCAGCAGAGGACAGGGTGGAAACACCATATATTTT. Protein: CASRGQGGNTIYF. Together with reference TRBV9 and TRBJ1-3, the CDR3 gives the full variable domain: DSGVTQTPKHLITATGQRVTLRCSPRSGDLSVYWYQQSLDQGLQFLIQYYNGEERAKGNILERFSAQQFPDLHSELNLSSLELGDSALYFCASRGQGGNTIYFGEGSWLTVV.

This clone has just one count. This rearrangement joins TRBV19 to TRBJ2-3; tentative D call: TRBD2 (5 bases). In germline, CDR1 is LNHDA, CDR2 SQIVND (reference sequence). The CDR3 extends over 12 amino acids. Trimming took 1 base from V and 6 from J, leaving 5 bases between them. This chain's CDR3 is CASSIGGDTQYF. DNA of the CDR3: TGTGCCAGTAGTATAGGAGGGGATACGCAGTATTTT.

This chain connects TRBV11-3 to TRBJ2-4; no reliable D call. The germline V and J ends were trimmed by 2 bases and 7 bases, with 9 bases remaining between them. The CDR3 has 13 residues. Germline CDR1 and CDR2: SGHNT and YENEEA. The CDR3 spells CASSLNGVNIQYF. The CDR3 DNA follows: TGTGCCAGCAGCTTAAACGGTGTGAACATTCAGTACTTC.

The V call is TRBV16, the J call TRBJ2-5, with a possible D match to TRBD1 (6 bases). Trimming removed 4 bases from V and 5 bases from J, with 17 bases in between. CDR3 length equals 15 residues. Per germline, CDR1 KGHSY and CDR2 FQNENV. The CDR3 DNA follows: TGTGCCAGCAGCCGCGCACAGGGAATGTGGGAGACCCAGTACTTC. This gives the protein CASSRAQGMWETQYF.